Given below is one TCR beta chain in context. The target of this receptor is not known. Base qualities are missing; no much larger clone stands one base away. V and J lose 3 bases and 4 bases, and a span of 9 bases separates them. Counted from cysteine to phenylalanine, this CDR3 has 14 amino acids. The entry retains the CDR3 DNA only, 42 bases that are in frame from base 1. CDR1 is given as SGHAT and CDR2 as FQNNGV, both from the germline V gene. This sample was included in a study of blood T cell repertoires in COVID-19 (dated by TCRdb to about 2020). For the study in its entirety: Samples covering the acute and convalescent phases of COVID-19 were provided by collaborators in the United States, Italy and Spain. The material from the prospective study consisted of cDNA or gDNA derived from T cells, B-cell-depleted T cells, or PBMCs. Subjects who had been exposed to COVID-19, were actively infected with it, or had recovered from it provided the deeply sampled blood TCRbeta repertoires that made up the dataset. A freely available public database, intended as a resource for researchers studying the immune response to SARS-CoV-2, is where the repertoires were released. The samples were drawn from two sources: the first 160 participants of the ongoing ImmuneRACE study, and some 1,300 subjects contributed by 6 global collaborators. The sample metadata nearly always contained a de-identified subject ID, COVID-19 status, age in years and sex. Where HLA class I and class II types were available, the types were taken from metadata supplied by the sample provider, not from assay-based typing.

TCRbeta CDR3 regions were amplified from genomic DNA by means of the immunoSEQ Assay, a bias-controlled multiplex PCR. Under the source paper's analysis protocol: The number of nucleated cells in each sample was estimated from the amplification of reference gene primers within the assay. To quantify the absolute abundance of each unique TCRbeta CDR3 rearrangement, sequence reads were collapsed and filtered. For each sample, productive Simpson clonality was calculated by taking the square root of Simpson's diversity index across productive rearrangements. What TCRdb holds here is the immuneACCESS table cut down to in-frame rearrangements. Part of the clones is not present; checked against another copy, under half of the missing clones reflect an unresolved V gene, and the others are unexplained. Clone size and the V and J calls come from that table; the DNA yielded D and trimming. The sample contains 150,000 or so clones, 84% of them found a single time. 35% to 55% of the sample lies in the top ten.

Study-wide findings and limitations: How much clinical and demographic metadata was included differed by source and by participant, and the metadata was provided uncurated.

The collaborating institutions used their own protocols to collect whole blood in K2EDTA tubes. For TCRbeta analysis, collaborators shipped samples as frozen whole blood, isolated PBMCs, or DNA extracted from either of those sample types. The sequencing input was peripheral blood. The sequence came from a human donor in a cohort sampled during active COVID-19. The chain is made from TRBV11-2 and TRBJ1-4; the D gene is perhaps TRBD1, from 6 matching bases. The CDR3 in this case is CASSFGQLNEKLFF. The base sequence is TGTGCCAGCAGCTTTGGACAGCTTAATGAAAAACTGTTTTTT.